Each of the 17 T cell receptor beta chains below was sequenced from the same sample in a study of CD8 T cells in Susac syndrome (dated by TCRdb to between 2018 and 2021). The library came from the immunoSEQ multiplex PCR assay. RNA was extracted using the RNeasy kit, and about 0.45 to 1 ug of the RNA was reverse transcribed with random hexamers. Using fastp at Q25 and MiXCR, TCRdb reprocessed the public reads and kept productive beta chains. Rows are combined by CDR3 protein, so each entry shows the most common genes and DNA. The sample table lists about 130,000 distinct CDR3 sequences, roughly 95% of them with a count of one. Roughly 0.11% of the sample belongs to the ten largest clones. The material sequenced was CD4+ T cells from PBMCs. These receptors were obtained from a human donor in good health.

The CDR3 bases are TGTGCCAGCAGCCAATGGGCTAGCGGGAGCCCCAGCTCCTACAATGAGCAGTTCTTC. Protein product: CASSQWASGSPSSYNEQFF. The gene calls are TRBV3-1 and TRBJ2-1; 10 bases agree with TRBD2. The CDR3 is 19 residues long. Germline assignment: CDR1 LGHDT and CDR2 YNNKEL (reference sequence). V gave up 2 bases and J gave up 0 bases; unmatched junction bases: 10.

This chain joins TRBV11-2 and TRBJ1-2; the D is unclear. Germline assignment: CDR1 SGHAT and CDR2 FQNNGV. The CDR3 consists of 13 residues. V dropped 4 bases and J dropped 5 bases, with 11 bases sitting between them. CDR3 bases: TGTGCCAGCAGCTCCCGAGGTGGTTATGGCTACACCTTC. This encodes CASSSRGGYGYTF.

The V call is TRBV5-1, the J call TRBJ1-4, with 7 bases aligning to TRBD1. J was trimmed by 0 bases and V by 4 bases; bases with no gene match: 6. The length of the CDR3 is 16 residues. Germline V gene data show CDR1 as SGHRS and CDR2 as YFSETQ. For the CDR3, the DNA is TGCGCCAGCAGCGATGGGACAGTGGCAACTAATGAAAAACTGTTTTTT. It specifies CASSDGTVATNEKLFF.

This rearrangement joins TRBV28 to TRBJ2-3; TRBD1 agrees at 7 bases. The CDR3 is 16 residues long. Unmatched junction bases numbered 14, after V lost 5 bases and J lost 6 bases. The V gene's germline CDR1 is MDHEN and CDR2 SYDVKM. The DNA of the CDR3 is TGTGCCAGCAGTCCAGCTGACAGGGTCTCGAGCGATACGCAGTATTTT. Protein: CASSPADRVSSDTQYF.

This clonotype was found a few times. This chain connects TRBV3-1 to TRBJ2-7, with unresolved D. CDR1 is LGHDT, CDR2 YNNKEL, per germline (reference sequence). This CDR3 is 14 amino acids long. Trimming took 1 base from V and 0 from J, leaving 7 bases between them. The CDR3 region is CASSQVFSSYEQYF. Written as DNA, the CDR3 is TGTGCCAGCAGCCAAGTGTTCAGCTCCTACGAGCAGTACTTC.

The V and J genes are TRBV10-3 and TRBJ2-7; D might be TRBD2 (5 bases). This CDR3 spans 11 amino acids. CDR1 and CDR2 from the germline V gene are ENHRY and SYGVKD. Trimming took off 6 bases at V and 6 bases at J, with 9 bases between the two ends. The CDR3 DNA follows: TGTGCCATCAGCCGAGGGTCCGAGCAGTACTTC. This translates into CAISRGSEQYF.

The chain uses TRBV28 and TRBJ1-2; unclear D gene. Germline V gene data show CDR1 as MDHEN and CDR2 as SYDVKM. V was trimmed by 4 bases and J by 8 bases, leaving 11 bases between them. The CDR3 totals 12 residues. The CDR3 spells CASSSETRGYTF. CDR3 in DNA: TGTGCCAGCAGTTCCGAAACGAGGGGCTACACCTTC.

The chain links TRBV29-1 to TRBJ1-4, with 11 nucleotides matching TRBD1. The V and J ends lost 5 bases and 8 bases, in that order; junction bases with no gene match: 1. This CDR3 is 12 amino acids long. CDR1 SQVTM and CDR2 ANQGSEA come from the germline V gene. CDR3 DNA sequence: TGCAGCGTTCGGACAGGGGGCGAAAAACTGTTTTTT. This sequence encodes CSVRTGGEKLFF.

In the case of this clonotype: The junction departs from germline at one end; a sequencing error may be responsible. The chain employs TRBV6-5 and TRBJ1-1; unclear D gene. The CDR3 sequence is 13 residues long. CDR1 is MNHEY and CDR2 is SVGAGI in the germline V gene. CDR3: CASSYSYSLAREF. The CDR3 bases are TGTGCCAGCAGTTACTCTTACAGCCTGGCTCGGGAATTT.

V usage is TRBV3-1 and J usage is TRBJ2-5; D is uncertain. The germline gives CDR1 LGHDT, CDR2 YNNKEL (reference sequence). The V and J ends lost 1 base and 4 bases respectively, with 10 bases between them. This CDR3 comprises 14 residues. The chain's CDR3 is CASSQAERGETQYF. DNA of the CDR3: TGTGCCAGCAGCCAAGCAGAGCGAGGAGAGACCCAGTACTTC.

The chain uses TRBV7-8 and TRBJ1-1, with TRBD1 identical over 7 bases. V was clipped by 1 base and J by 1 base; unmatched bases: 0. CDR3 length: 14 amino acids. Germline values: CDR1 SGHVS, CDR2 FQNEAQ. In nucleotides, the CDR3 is TGTGCCAGCAGCTTAGGGGACAGGAACACTGAAGCTTTCTTT. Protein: CASSLGDRNTEAFF.

CDR3: CASSLGLGPQETQYF. The CDR3 coding sequence is TGTGCCAGCAGTTTAGGGTTAGGGCCCCAAGAGACCCAGTACTTC. This chain links TRBV27 with TRBJ2-5; D remains unclear. The CDR3 has 15 residues. The ends were cut back, 2 bases at V and 1 base at J, with 11 bases in the middle. Per germline, CDR1 MNHEY and CDR2 SMNVEV (reference sequence).

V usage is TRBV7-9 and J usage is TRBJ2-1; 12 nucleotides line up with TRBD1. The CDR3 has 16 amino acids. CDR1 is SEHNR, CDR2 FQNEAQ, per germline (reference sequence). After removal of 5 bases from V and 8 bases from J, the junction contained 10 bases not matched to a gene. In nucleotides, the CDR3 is TGTGCCAGCAGCCCTGGGACAGGGGGCTTAACCGATGAGCAGTTCTTC. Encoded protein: CASSPGTGGLTDEQFF.

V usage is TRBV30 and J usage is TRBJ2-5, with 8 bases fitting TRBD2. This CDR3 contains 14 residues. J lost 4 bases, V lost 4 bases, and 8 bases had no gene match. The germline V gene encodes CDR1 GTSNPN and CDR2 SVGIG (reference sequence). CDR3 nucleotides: TGTGCCTGGACCGTAGGGCTAGCGGGAGAGACCCAGTACTTC. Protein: CAWTVGLAGETQYF.

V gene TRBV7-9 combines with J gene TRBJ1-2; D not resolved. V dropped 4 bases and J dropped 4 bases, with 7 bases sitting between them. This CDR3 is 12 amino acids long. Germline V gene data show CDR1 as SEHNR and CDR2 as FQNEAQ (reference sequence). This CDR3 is CASSSDTYGYTF. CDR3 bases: TGTGCCAGCAGCTCCGATACCTATGGCTACACCTTC.

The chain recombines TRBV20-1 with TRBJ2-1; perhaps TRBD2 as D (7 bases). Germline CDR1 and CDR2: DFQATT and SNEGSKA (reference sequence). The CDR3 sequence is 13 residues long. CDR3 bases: TGCGGGGGGGCGGACTACCGATACAATGAGCAGTTCTTC. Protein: CGGADYRYNEQFF.

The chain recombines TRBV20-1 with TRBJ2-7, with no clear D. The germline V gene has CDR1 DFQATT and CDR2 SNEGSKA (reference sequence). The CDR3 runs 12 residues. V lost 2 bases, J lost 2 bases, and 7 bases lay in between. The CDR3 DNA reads TGCAGTGCTAGACCCCACACCTACGAGCAGTACTTC. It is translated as CSARPHTYEQYF.